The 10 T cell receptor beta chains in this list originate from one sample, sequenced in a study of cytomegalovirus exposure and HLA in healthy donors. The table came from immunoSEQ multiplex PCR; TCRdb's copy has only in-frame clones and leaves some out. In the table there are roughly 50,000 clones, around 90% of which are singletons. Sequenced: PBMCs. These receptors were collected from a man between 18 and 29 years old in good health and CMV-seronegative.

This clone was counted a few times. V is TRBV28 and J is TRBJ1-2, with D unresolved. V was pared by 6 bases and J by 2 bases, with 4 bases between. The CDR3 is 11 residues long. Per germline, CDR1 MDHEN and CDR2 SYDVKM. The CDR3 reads CASRLNYGYTF. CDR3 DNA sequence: TGTGCCAGCAGGCTAAACTATGGCTACACCTTC.

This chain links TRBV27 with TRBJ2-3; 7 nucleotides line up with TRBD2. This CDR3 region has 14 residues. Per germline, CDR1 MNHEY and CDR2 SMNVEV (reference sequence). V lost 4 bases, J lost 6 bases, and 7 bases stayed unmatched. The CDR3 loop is CASSSVGGPDTQYF. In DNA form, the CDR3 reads TGTGCCAGCAGTTCCGTGGGAGGGCCGGATACGCAGTATTTT.

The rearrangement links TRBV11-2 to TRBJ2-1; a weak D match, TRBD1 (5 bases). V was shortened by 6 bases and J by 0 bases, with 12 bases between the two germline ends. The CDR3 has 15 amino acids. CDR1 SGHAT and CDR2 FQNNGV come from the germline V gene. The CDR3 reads CASSRDRISYNEQFF. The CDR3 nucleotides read TGTGCCAGCAGTCGTGACAGAATCTCCTACAATGAGCAGTTCTTC.

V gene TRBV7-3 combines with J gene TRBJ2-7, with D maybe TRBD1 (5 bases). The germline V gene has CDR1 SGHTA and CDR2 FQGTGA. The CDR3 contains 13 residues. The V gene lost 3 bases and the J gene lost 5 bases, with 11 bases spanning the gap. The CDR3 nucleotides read TGTGCCAGCAGCTTGGGCGTAGGGGACGAGCAGTACTTC. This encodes CASSLGVGDEQYF.

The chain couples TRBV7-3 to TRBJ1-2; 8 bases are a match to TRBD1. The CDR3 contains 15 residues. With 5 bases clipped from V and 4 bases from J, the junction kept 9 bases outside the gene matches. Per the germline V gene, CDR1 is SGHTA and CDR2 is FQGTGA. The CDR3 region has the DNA TGTGCCAGCAGCCCAGGACAGGGAGAGGTCTATGGCTACACCTTC. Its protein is CASSPGQGEVYGYTF.

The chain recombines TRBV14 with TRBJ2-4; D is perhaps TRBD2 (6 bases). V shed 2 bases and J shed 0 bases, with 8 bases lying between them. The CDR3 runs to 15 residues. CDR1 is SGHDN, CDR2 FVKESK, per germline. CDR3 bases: TGTGCCAGCAGCCAACGGGGACTAGCCAAAAACATTCAGTACTTC. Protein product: CASSQRGLAKNIQYF.

The CDR3 region is CASSPNPVTSGRVHEQFF. The CDR3 DNA reads TGCGCCAGCAGCCCGAACCCCGTGACTAGCGGGAGGGTGCATGAGCAGTTCTTC. The chain carries TRBV5-1 and TRBJ2-1, with TRBD2 matching 14 bases. CDR1 is SGHRS and CDR2 is YFSETQ in the germline V gene. V lost 4 bases to trimming and J lost 8 bases; unmatched junction nucleotides: 14. The CDR3 loop spans 18 amino acids.

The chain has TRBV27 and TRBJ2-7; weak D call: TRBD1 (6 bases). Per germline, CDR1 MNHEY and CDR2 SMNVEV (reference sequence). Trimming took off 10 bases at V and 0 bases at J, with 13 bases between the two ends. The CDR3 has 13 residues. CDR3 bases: TGTGCCACCTCTAGGGGGAGCTCCTACGAGCAGTACTTC. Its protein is CATSRGSSYEQYF.

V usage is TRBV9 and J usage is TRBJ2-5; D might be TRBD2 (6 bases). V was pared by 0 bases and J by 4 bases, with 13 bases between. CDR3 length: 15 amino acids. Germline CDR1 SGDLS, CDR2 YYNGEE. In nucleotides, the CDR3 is TGTGCCAGCAGCGTAGCCTCGGGGACTGTAGAGACCCAGTACTTC. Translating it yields CASSVASGTVETQYF.

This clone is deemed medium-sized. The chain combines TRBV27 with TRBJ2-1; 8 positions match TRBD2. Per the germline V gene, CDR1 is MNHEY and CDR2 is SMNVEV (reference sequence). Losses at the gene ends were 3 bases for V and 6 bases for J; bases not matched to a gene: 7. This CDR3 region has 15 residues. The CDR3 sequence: CASSFWGLGINEQFF. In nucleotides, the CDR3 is TGTGCCAGCAGTTTTTGGGGACTAGGGATCAATGAGCAGTTCTTC.